One sample yielded the 6 T cell receptor beta chains listed below, sequenced in a study of blood T cell repertoires in COVID-19. Data came from immunoSEQ multiplex PCR; TCRdb stores just in-frame clones and leaves some out. The sample yields about 200,000 clones, approximately 80% seen once. Sample: PBMCs or T cells enriched from blood (not recorded which). These receptors all come from a man aged 35 to 55 who had recovered from COVID-19.

This clone is a singleton in its sample. The chain employs TRBV7-2 and TRBJ1-2; D call uncertain. CDR3 length equals 14 residues. Between the trimmed V and J ends, which lost 7 bases and 2 bases, there was a span of 14 bases. Germline loops: CDR1 SGHTA, CDR2 FQGNSA. The CDR3 region has the DNA TGTGCCAGCACCCCAGACAACAACAACTATGGCTACACCTTC. It specifies CASTPDNNNYGYTF.

V usage is TRBV12-3 or TRBV12-4 and J usage is TRBJ1-5; tentative D call: TRBD1 (6 bases). The V gene lost 7 bases and the J gene lost 6 bases, with 10 bases spanning the gap. The CDR3 runs to 12 residues. The CDR3 DNA reads as TGTGCCAGCACCGACAGGAGTCAGCCCCAGCATTTT. It is translated as CASTDRSQPQHF.

This clone was picked up one time. V gene TRBV4-1 combines with J gene TRBJ2-3, with a tentative D call TRBD1 (6 bases). Germline CDR1 MGHRA, CDR2 YSYEKL. Trimming removed 1 base at V and 2 bases at J, with 13 bases between. The CDR3 has 16 residues. The CDR3: CASSQGWGPLTDTQYF. CDR3 nucleotides: TGCGCCAGCAGCCAAGGCTGGGGGCCACTCACAGATACGCAGTATTTT.

Regarding this clone: The sample has other DNA sequences that encode this CDR3 too. The CDR3 sequence: CASSLGQYSNQPQHF. The CDR3 coding sequence is TGTGCCAGCAGCTTGGGACAGTATAGCAATCAGCCCCAGCATTTT. The rearrangement uses TRBV7-2 and TRBJ1-5; 7 nucleotides align to TRBD1. CDR3 length equals 15 residues. In germline, CDR1 is SGHTA, CDR2 FQGNSA. V shed 3 bases, J shed 0 bases, and the junction held 2 bases outside the gene matches.

This chain joins TRBV18 and TRBJ1-1; D may be TRBD1 (5 bases). Looked up from germline, CDR1 is KGHSH and CDR2 is LQKENI. V was shortened by 0 bases and J by 7 bases, with 9 bases between the two germline ends. CDR3 length: 13 amino acids. CDR3 in amino acids: CASSPPQANEAFF. CDR3 nucleotide sequence: TGTGCCAGCTCACCACCACAGGCGAATGAAGCTTTCTTT.

The chain joins TRBV19 to TRBJ2-7, with 7 bases fitting TRBD2. Germline V gene data show CDR1 as LNHDA and CDR2 as SQIVND (reference sequence). J gave up 4 bases and V 4 bases, and 13 bases lay outside the gene matches. This CDR3 has 16 amino acids. The CDR3 here is CASSSLSSGSVYEQYF. DNA for the CDR3: TGTGCCAGTAGTAGCCTCTCTAGCGGAAGCGTGTACGAGCAGTACTTC. Full variable domain (rest looked up from reference TRBV19 and TRBJ2-7): DGGITQSPKYLFRKEGQNVTLSCEQNLNHDAMYWYRQDPGQGLRLIYYSQIVNDFQKGDIAEGYSVSREKKESFPLTVTSAQKNPTAFYLCASSSLSSGSVYEQYFGPGTRLTVT.